Listed here are 32 T cell receptor beta chains from one sample, sequenced in a study of shared clonotypes between healthy human individuals. Generated by immunoSEQ multiplex PCR, the TCRdb table keeps only in-frame clones and is missing some. The sample contains approximately 470,000 clones, around 73% of which appear only once. Sequencing used PBMCs. These TCRs come from a middle-aged woman in good health. Some clones in this sample may be carry-over from other donors' samples.

The chain recombines TRBV29-1 with TRBJ2-5, with TRBD1 matching over 8 bases. From germline, CDR1 is SQVTM and CDR2 ANQGSEA. The CDR3 is 15 residues long. Trimming took 2 bases from V and 5 from J; bases not matched to a gene: 10. The CDR3 sequence: CSVEPSGGAGETQYF. Here the CDR3 DNA reads TGCAGCGTTGAACCCTCAGGGGGCGCGGGGGAGACCCAGTACTTC. Full variable domain (rest looked up from reference TRBV29-1 and TRBJ2-5): SAVISQKPSRDICQRGTSLTIQCQVDSQVTMMFWYRQQPGQSLTLIATANQGSEATYESGFVIDKFPISRPNLTFSTLTVSNMSPEDSSIYLCSVEPSGGAGETQYFGPGTRLLVL.

This clone was seen only once. The chain recombines TRBV11-1 with TRBJ2-4; D not resolved. Trimming left V 2 bases short and J 6 bases short, with 14 bases between. CDR3 length: 15 residues. CDR1 and CDR2 (germline): SGHAT, FQDESV (reference sequence). In DNA form, the CDR3 reads TGTGCCAGCAGCTTAATAGGGCAGGCTCGAAACATTCAGTACTTC. It encodes CASSLIGQARNIQYF.

J is TRBJ1-1 and V is TRBV6-5; tentative D call: TRBD1 (5 bases). The ends were cut back, 1 base at V and 4 bases at J, with 10 bases in the middle. CDR1 and CDR2 from the germline V gene are MNHEY and SVGAGI. This CDR3 has 14 amino acids. CDR3 in DNA: TGTGCCAGCAGTTACTTCCGGGGGGGCACTGAAGCTTTCTTT. Translated: CASSYFRGGTEAFF.

The rearrangement uses TRBV28 and TRBJ2-1; D unclear. The CDR3 totals 11 residues. The V gene lost 4 bases and the J gene lost 6 bases, with 4 bases spanning the gap. Looked up from germline, CDR1 is MDHEN and CDR2 is SYDVKM. The CDR3 protein is CASSYFNEQFF. Written as DNA, the CDR3 is TGTGCCAGCAGTTACTTCAATGAGCAGTTCTTC.

The V gene is TRBV6-6, the J gene TRBJ1-1, with TRBD1 matching 7 bases. CDR1 is MNHNY, CDR2 SVGAGI, per germline (reference sequence). This CDR3 region has 13 residues. Germline trimming cut 6 bases from V and 6 bases from J; bases unmatched to any gene: 7. CDR3 DNA sequence: TGTGCCAGCAGCACAGACAGGGAGGCTGAAGCTTTCTTT. Translated, it gives CASSTDREAEAFF.

The J gene is TRBJ2-2, the V gene TRBV5-3; D is perhaps TRBD2 (6 bases). TRBV5-3 is identified as an open reading frame with a role that is uncertain. This CDR3 region has 14 residues. Trimming cost V 2 bases and J 4 bases, with 9 bases left between them. CDR3 amino acids: CARSFGLSTGELFF. For the CDR3, the DNA is TGTGCCAGAAGCTTCGGACTAAGCACCGGGGAGCTGTTTTTT.

The chain has TRBV10-2 and TRBJ2-7, with D maybe TRBD1 (5 bases). Germline loops: CDR1 WSHSY, CDR2 SAAADI. The V end lost 2 bases, the J end lost 7 bases, and 15 bases lay between the germline ends. This CDR3 contains 14 residues. CDR3 sequence reads: CASSEGTTAGEQYF. As DNA, the CDR3 is TGCGCCAGCAGTGAGGGCACTACGGCAGGGGAGCAGTACTTC.

This sequence joins TRBV19 and TRBJ1-1; D is ambiguous. V was cut by 0 bases and J by 2 bases, with 7 bases left in between. The germline V gene encodes CDR1 LNHDA and CDR2 SQIVND (reference sequence). There are 14 residues in the CDR3. The CDR3 DNA follows: TGTGCCAGTAGTATAGAGCGGCTAAACACTGAAGCTTTCTTT. It specifies CASSIERLNTEAFF.

CDR3 region: CATSRDRGHTQYF. CDR3 bases: TGTGCCACCAGCAGAGACAGGGGGCATACGCAGTATTTT. The gene calls are TRBV15 and TRBJ2-3, with 8 positions matching TRBD1. The CDR3 loop spans 13 amino acids. CDR1 and CDR2 (germline): LNHNV, YYDKDF (reference sequence). The trim removed 0 bases at V and 7 bases at J, leaving 0 bases unmatched.

The chain is built from TRBV6-4 and TRBJ2-1; 7 nucleotides line up with TRBD1. Germline assignment: CDR1 MRHNA and CDR2 SNTAGT. Trimming at V came to 3 bases and at J to 4 bases, leaving 6 bases not matched to a gene. This CDR3 is 15 amino acids long. The CDR3, as DNA: TGTGCCAGCAGTGAAGGGGACAGCCCATACAATGAGCAGTTCTTC. Its translation: CASSEGDSPYNEQFF.

The V gene is TRBV5-4, the J gene TRBJ2-3; D uncertain. This CDR3 region has 15 residues. Per germline, CDR1 SGHNT and CDR2 YYREEE (reference sequence). Trimming removed 0 bases at V and 0 bases at J, with 8 bases between. This CDR3 is CASSLAGVSTDTQYF. The CDR3 DNA follows: TGTGCCAGCAGCTTGGCTGGGGTTAGCACAGATACGCAGTATTTT.

The V call is TRBV9, the J call TRBJ1-3; no clear D. V lost 5 bases to trimming and J lost 0 bases, with 9 bases between them. The CDR3 runs 14 residues. Per the germline V gene, CDR1 is SGDLS and CDR2 is YYNGEE. CDR3 sequence: CASSPGSSGNTIYF. For the CDR3, the DNA is TGTGCCAGCAGTCCAGGATCCTCTGGAAACACCATATATTTT. Filled out from reference TRBV9 and TRBJ1-3, the complete variable domain reads DSGVTQTPKHLITATGQRVTLRCSPRSGDLSVYWYQQSLDQGLQFLIQYYNGEERAKGNILERFSAQQFPDLHSELNLSSLELGDSALYFCASSPGSSGNTIYFGEGSWLTVV.

The chain uses TRBV5-4 and TRBJ2-1; no definite D call. V lost 4 bases to trimming and J lost 6 bases, with 8 bases between them. This CDR3 region has 12 residues. Germline assignment: CDR1 SGHNT and CDR2 YYREEE (reference sequence). The CDR3 protein is CASSAAFNEQFF. The CDR3 bases are TGTGCCAGCAGCGCGGCCTTCAATGAGCAGTTCTTC.

The chain links TRBV7-3 to TRBJ2-5; no definite D call. The CDR3 sequence is 16 residues long. Trimming stripped 2 bases from V and 2 bases from J, with 15 bases between. Germline CDR1 is SGHTA and CDR2 is FQGTGA. In DNA, the CDR3 is TGTGCCAGCAGCTTACCTTATGCCGTGCGGCAAGAGACCCAGTACTTC. Its translation is CASSLPYAVRQETQYF.

This clone was recorded at least ten times. The chain has TRBV7-9 and TRBJ1-1; possible D gene TRBD1, 6 bases. Germline CDR1 SEHNR, CDR2 FQNEAQ (reference sequence). This CDR3 spans 11 amino acids. Trimming removed 8 bases from V and 4 bases from J, with 8 bases in between. The CDR3 nucleotides read TGTGCCAGCCAGGGGAGCACTGAAGCTTTCTTT. Protein sequence: CASQGSTEAFF.

The rearrangement joins TRBV2 to TRBJ2-3; 15 nucleotides align to TRBD2. The CDR3 consists of 15 residues. CDR1 is SNHLY and CDR2 is FYNNEI in the germline V gene. V lost 7 bases, J lost 6 bases, and 5 bases stayed unmatched. The CDR3 DNA sequence: TGTGCCAGCACCATGGGACTAGCGGGAGGTGATACGCAGTATTTT. It specifies CASTMGLAGGDTQYF.

This clone was observed a handful of times. The genes are TRBV5-1 and TRBJ1-1; 11 bases match TRBD1. The V gene end was trimmed by 9 bases and the J gene end by 5 bases; junction bases not matched to a gene: 9. The CDR3 is made up of 14 amino acids. Germline CDR1 is SGHRS and CDR2 is YFSETQ. CDR3 nucleotide sequence: TGCGCCACCGATACCGGGACAGGGGGTACTGAAGCTTTCTTT. Translation: CATDTGTGGTEAFF.

The chain combines TRBV6-1 with TRBJ2-6; the D is unclear. The ends were cut back, 5 bases at V and 0 bases at J, with 8 bases in the middle. This CDR3 has 15 amino acids. From germline, CDR1 is MNHNS and CDR2 SASEGT. The CDR3: CASSLGSSGANVLTF. The CDR3 DNA sequence: TGTGCCAGCAGTTTAGGTAGCTCTGGGGCCAACGTCCTGACTTTC.

Comments on this clone: The same CDR3 arises from other DNA sequences in this sample as well. The chain links TRBV28 to TRBJ2-7, with TRBD1 matching over 10 bases. With V trimmed by 6 bases and J by 3 bases, 5 bases remained unmatched. Germline V gene sequence: CDR1 MDHEN, CDR2 SYDVKM. The CDR3 consists of 14 residues. CDR3 in DNA: TGTGCCAGCAGCCGGACAGGGGGAAACTACGAGCAGTACTTC. Translated: CASSRTGGNYEQYF.

The chain employs TRBV10-3 and TRBJ1-1, with D possibly matching TRBD1 (5 bases). Trimming cost V 0 bases and J 4 bases, with 15 bases left between them. The CDR3 extends over 16 amino acids. CDR1 and CDR2 (germline): ENHRY, SYGVKD. The CDR3 DNA follows: TGTGCCATCAGTGAGTCGACCGGGGCCCTCAGCACTGAAGCTTTCTTT. Translated: CAISESTGALSTEAFF.

A word on this clone: At one of its ends the junction is not consistent with the germline gene, which may arise from a read error. The chain employs TRBV6-5 and TRBJ1-3; a possible D gene is TRBD1 (5 bases). Germline loops: CDR1 MNHEY, CDR2 SVGAGI. The CDR3 has 12 amino acids. DNA of the CDR3: TGTGCCAGCCGGACATCCGGAAACACCGTATATTTT. Protein sequence: CASRTSGNTVYF.

The V gene is TRBV10-2, the J gene TRBJ2-5; the D is unclear. Germline loops: CDR1 WSHSY, CDR2 SAAADI. This CDR3 is built from 16 residues. V was clipped by 2 bases and J by 2 bases, with 15 bases between them. CDR3 DNA sequence: TGCGCCAGCAGTGAGATCTGGGGTGGTCGGCAAGAGACCCAGTACTTC. This codes for CASSEIWGGRQETQYF.

To note about this clone: With a much larger clone just one base away, this may be a read error. V and J are TRBV30 and TRBJ1-1, with D hard to call. The CDR3 is made up of 12 amino acids. Germline V gene lookup returns CDR1 GTSNPN and CDR2 SVGIG (reference sequence). The CDR3 sequence is CAWSVLGFETFF. CDR3 sequence (DNA): TGTGCCTGGAGTGTACTGGGGTTTGAAACTTTCTTT.

This chain connects TRBV9 to TRBJ2-1; 7 nucleotides line up with TRBD2. Germline V gene sequence: CDR1 SGDLS, CDR2 YYNGEE. The CDR3 contains 15 residues. Trimming cost V 3 bases and J 6 bases; bases outside gene matches: 9. CDR3 bases: TGTGCCAGCAGCGCCCTGGCGGGAGAACTCAATGAGCAGTTCTTC. This sequence encodes CASSALAGELNEQFF.

This clone was seen once. This chain joins TRBV11-2 and TRBJ2-2; no definite D call. Germline loops: CDR1 SGHAT, CDR2 FQNNGV. The CDR3 has 13 amino acids. Trimming cost V 5 bases and J 2 bases, with 6 bases left between them. The CDR3, as DNA: TGTGCCAGCAGCCGACCTAACACCGGGGAGCTGTTTTTT. Translation gives CASSRPNTGELFF.

This sequence joins TRBV19 and TRBJ2-1; 7 bases are shared with TRBD2. The ends lost 4 bases at V and 4 bases at J; junction bases unmatched: 4. Germline V gene sequence: CDR1 LNHDA, CDR2 SQIVND (reference sequence). The CDR3 runs to 14 residues. In DNA, the CDR3 is TGTGCCAGTAGTACAAGGGAGGGTTACAATGAGCAGTTCTTC. It yields the protein CASSTREGYNEQFF.

This clone was observed a handful of times. This sample also contains other DNA sequences that code for the same CDR3. This chain connects TRBV6-1 to TRBJ1-1; D not resolved. CDR3 length equals 13 residues. Trimming took off 1 base at V and 2 bases at J, with 5 bases between the two ends. Germline CDR1 and CDR2: MNHNS and SASEGT. The CDR3 region is CASSEGINTEAFF. In DNA, the CDR3 is TGTGCCAGCAGTGAAGGCATAAACACTGAAGCTTTCTTT.

The chain recombines TRBV7-2 with TRBJ1-2; 7 nucleotides agree with TRBD1. CDR3 length equals 13 residues. Germline CDR1 SGHTA, CDR2 FQGNSA. The junction had 9 bases not matched to a gene; V was cut back by 4 bases and J by 10 bases. CDR3 loop: CASSSTGVDVYTF. The CDR3 nucleotides read TGTGCCAGCAGCTCCACAGGGGTCGATGTCTACACCTTC.

The rearrangement joins TRBV15 to TRBJ2-3, with 9 positions matching TRBD2. With 0 bases clipped from V and 0 bases from J, the junction kept 7 bases outside the gene matches. CDR1 is LNHNV and CDR2 is YYDKDF in the germline V gene (reference sequence). CDR3 length: 18 amino acids. CDR3 amino acids: CATSRDLSGLASTDTQYF. The CDR3 nucleotides read TGTGCCACCAGCAGAGACCTCTCGGGACTAGCTAGCACAGATACGCAGTATTTT.

The J gene is TRBJ1-3, the V gene TRBV6-5, with D uncertain. The ends were cut back, 2 bases at V and 1 base at J, with 12 bases in the middle. The CDR3 loop spans 16 amino acids. CDR1 and CDR2 from the germline V gene are MNHEY and SVGAGI. As DNA, the CDR3 is TGTGCCAGCAGTTACGCGAGGACCGGGTCTGGAAACACCATATATTTT. It is translated as CASSYARTGSGNTIYF.

The CDR3 DNA follows: TGTGCCAGCAGTCGGGACAGGGAGAACGGCTACACCTTC. Amino acids: CASSRDRENGYTF. The chain uses TRBV6-5 and TRBJ1-2; 9 positions agree with TRBD1. Germline-derived CDR1 and CDR2 are MNHEY and SVGAGI. The CDR3 loop spans 13 amino acids. Trimming took 5 bases from V and 8 from J; bases not matched to a gene: 6.

This clone was seen only a few times. The CDR3 nucleotides read TGTGCCAGCAGCTTAACTCAGGGGCGGACTGAAGCTTTCTTT. Its translation: CASSLTQGRTEAFF. The rearrangement uses TRBV7-2 and TRBJ1-1; a possible D gene is TRBD1 (6 bases). The CDR3 spans 14 residues. Germline CDR1 and CDR2: SGHTA and FQGNSA. V was clipped by 2 bases and J by 5 bases, with 12 bases between them.